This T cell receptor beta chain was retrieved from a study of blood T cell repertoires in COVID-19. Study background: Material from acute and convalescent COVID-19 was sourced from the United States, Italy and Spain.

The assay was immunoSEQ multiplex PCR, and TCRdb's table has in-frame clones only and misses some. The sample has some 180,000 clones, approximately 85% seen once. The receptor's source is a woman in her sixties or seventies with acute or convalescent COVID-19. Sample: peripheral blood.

CDR3 region: CASSPGLGNTIYF. For the CDR3, the DNA is TGTGCCAGCAGCCCGGGTCTCGGAAACACCATATATTTT. The chain employs TRBV5-4 and TRBJ1-3; D is unresolved. The CDR3 loop spans 13 amino acids. Germline loops: CDR1 SGHNT, CDR2 YYREEE (reference sequence). V shed 4 bases and J shed 4 bases, with 9 bases lying between them.